One and the same sample provided the 8 T cell receptor beta chains below, sequenced in a study of cytomegalovirus exposure and HLA in healthy donors. Use of 60 Vbeta and 13 Jbeta primers characterized the PCR. Only in-frame clones appear in the TCRdb table, and some are missing; sequencing was by immunoSEQ multiplex PCR. Of more than 85,000 clones listed, 60% to 85% are singletons. Specimen: PBMCs. All receptors derive from a woman aged 40 to 50 in good health and CMV-seropositive.

This clone has only one observation. The chain is built from TRBV5-1 and TRBJ2-3; D possibly corresponds to TRBD1 (7 bases). Germline CDR1 and CDR2: SGHRS and YFSETQ. This CDR3 comprises 14 residues. V was cut by 2 bases and J by 6 bases, with 13 bases left in between. The CDR3: CASSFRQGGDTQYF. In DNA, the CDR3 is TGCGCCAGCAGCTTTCGGCAGGGGGGTGATACGCAGTATTTT. The entire variable domain, with the rest obtained from reference TRBV5-1 and TRBJ2-3, is as follows: KAGVTQTPRYLIKTRGQQVTLSCSPISGHRSVSWYQQTPGQGLQFLFEYFSETQRNKGNFPGRFSGRQFSNSRSEMNVSTLELGDSALYLCASSFRQGGDTQYFGPGTRLTVL.

The rearrangement uses TRBV19 and TRBJ1-1, with D tentatively TRBD1 (6 bases). Germline V gene sequence: CDR1 LNHDA, CDR2 SQIVND (reference sequence). The V gene lost 5 bases and the J gene lost 1 base, with 11 bases spanning the gap. This CDR3 is 14 amino acids long. The CDR3 protein is CASSGDTPNTEAFF. CDR3 DNA sequence: TGTGCCAGTAGTGGGGACACCCCGAACACTGAAGCTTTCTTT.

The rearrangement links TRBV2 to TRBJ2-3; 9 nucleotides align to TRBD1. After removal of 11 bases from V and 3 bases from J, the junction contained 9 bases not matched to a gene. This CDR3 is built from 14 residues. Per the germline V gene, CDR1 is SNHLY and CDR2 is FYNNEI. The CDR3: CAGIRDRATDTQYF. The CDR3 coding sequence is TGTGCCGGAATCCGGGACAGGGCAACAGATACGCAGTATTTT. Full variable domain (rest looked up from reference TRBV2 and TRBJ2-3): EPEVTQTPSHQVTQMGQEVILRCVPISNHLYFYWYRQILGQKVEFLVSFYNNEISEKSEIFDDQFSVERPDGSNFTLKIRSTKLEDSAMYFCAGIRDRATDTQYFGPGTRLTVL.

On this clone itself: At one end, the junction sequence differs from germline, possibly due to a read error. The V and J genes are TRBV27 and TRBJ2-5; 13 nucleotides line up with TRBD2. The CDR3 has 20 residues. Germline V gene data show CDR1 as MNHEY and CDR2 as SMNVEV (reference sequence). The CDR3 loop reads CASSQVSLGLAGRYQGTQYF. DNA of the CDR3: TGTGCCAGCAGTCAGGTATCTCTGGGACTAGCGGGAAGGTACCAAGGGACCCAGTACTTC.

This clone was seen just once. This chain uses TRBV6-5 with TRBJ2-7, with 7 bases matching TRBD1. V shed 6 bases and J 6 bases; nucleotides not matched to a gene: 8. The CDR3 runs to 13 residues. Per the germline V gene, CDR1 is MNHEY and CDR2 is SVGAGI. The CDR3 region is CASRYRGSGEQYF. CDR3 nucleotide sequence: TGTGCCAGCAGGTACAGGGGTTCCGGCGAGCAGTACTTC.

This chain joins TRBV7-9 and TRBJ2-5, with D possibly TRBD1 on 6 matching bases. The J call may be faulty, since TRBJ2-7 better matches the DNA end. Per the germline V gene, CDR1 is SEHNR and CDR2 is FQNEAQ (reference sequence). The CDR3 extends over 17 amino acids. The CDR3 DNA follows: TGTGCCAGCAGCCCAGAACGGTATAGTTTGGACAGATACGAGCAGTACTTC. Amino acid sequence: CASSPERYSLDRYEQYF.

This sequence joins TRBV28 and TRBJ2-7, with 9 nucleotides matching TRBD1. Germline-derived CDR1 and CDR2 are MDHEN and SYDVKM. This CDR3 has 15 amino acids. The J segment lost 5 bases and the V segment lost 8 bases, leaving 13 bases of the junction unmatched. CDR3 protein: CASLTMGQGPHEQYF. Written as DNA, the CDR3 is TGTGCCAGCCTAACAATGGGACAGGGACCCCACGAGCAGTACTTC.

The rearrangement links TRBV5-6 to TRBJ1-4; a weak D match, TRBD1 (5 bases). The germline CDR1 and CDR2 sequences are SGHDT and YYEEEE. Trimming took off 3 bases at V and 3 bases at J, with 9 bases between the two ends. CDR3 length: 14 residues. Here the CDR3 DNA reads TGTGCCAGCAGCTCCCGGGACTCTAATGAAAAACTGTTTTTT. Its translation: CASSSRDSNEKLFF.